The clone carrying this T cell receptor beta chain was seen more than once but under ten times. V was trimmed by 1 base and J by 6 bases, leaving 9 bases between them. The CDR3 is made up of 13 amino acids. Germline CDR1 is MNHEY and CDR2 is SVGEGT. This entry belongs to a study of regulatory T cells in long-lasting Graves disease. Library construction for TCR beta used iRepertoire HTBI primers and Arm-PCR of CDR3 regions. TCRdb recomputed calls from the multiplex PCR reads with MiXCR, one row per CDR3 protein. The sample has 350,000 to 500,000 distinct CDR3 sequences, about 15% seen once. The time point: newly diagnosed GD, antithyroid drugs for less than 3 months. PBMC RNA served as the TCR library source. The same data also contributed to another study, on T cells in Graves' hyperthyroidism and ophthalmopathy.

The rearrangement links TRBV6-2 or TRBV6-3 to TRBJ1-2; D not certain. This TCR was sampled from a woman aged 45-60 years with Graves disease. The starting material was peripheral blood mononuclear cells (PBMCs), obtained at new diagnosis, from a patient treated with antithyroid drugs. The CDR3 protein is CASSYLGWDGYTF. DNA of the CDR3: TGTGCCAGCAGTTACTTAGGGTGGGATGGCTACACCTTC.